This is a list of T cell receptor beta chains from one sample in a study of cytomegalovirus exposure and HLA in healthy donors. Only in-frame clones appear in the TCRdb table, and some are missing; sequencing was by immunoSEQ multiplex PCR. The table includes about 200,000 clones, around 90% detected once. What was sequenced was PBMCs. The receptors stem from a boy between 2 and 10 years old in good health and CMV-seronegative. CDR3s include the opening cysteine and the closing phenylalanine or tryptophan. D genes are given only for firm matches.

>TRBJ1-1|-|TRBV7-9
TGTGCCAGCAGCTCGGCCGTGACAGTTCTAGCTTTCTTT
CASSSAVTVLAFF
>TRBJ1-1|-|TRBV7-9
TGTGCCAGCAGCGTTGGGGCCCGTTGGGCAGGTATGAACACTGAAGCTTTCTTT
CASSVGARWAGMNTEAFF
>TRBJ1-2|TRBD1|TRBV13
TGTGCCAGCAGCTTGACAGGGACCACCTCTACGTATGGCTACACCTTC
CASSLTGTTSTYGYTF
>TRBJ1-1|-|TRBV6-6
TGTGCCAGCAGTTACTATTCCGATTCGGGCACTGAAGCTTTCTTT
CASSYYSDSGTEAFF
>TRBJ1-1|-|TRBV19
TGTGCCAGTAGGGGCACCGGGACTTTAACAATGGAAGCTTTCTTT
CASRGTGTLTMEAFF
>TRBJ1-4|-|TRBV19
TGTGCCAAGCCTGGGAGGTCGAATGAAAAACTGTTTTTT
CAKPGRSNEKLFF
>TRBJ1-5|-|TRBV18
TGTGCCAGCTCATATACAGGGCTCGGGCAGCCCCAGCATTTT
CASSYTGLGQPQHF
>TRBJ2-3|TRBD2|TRBV14
TGTGCCAGCAGCCAAGAGACAGCCAGCGGGGGGATTACCTATACGCAGTATTTT
CASSQETASGGITYTQYF
>TRBJ1-1|TRBD1|TRBV28
TGTGCCAGCAGTTTGGACAGGATGAACACTGAAGCTTTCTTT
CASSLDRMNTEAFF
>TRBJ1-2|-|TRBV30
TGTGCCTGGGGTTTTGGGAGGCGTGAGAACTATGGCTACACCTTC
CAWGFGRRENYGYTF
>TRBJ2-1|-|TRBV27
TGTGCCAGCAGTTTAACGCACAGGGTTTATAGCTCCTACAATGAGCAGTTCTTC
CASSLTHRVYSSYNEQFF
>TRBJ2-7|TRBD1|TRBV15
TGTGCCACCAGCAGTGCGACAGGGGGCGGCTACGAGCAGTACTTC
CATSSATGGGYEQYF
>TRBJ1-2|TRBD1|TRBV5-1
TGCGCCAGCGGGGACAGACCTAACTATGGCTACACCTTC
CASGDRPNYGYTF
>TRBJ2-3|TRBD1|TRBV5-1
TGCGCCAGCAGCGGACGGACAGGGGAGGTGACAGATACGCAGTATTTT
CASSGRTGEVTDTQYF